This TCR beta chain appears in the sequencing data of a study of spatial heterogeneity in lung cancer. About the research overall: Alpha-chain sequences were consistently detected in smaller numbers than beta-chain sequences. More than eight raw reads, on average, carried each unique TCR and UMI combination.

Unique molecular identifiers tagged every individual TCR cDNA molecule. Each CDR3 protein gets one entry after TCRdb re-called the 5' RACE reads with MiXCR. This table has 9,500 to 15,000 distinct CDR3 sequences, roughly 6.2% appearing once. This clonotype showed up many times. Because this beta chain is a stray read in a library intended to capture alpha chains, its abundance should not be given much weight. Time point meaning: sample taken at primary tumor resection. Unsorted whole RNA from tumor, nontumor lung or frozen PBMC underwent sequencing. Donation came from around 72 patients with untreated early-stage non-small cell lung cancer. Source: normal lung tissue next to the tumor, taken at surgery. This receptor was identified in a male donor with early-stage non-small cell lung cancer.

For the CDR3, the DNA is TGTGCCAGCAGTTTCGGAGGGGGCACTCAGCCCCAGCATTTT. Translation gives CASSFGGGTQPQHF. This rearrangement joins TRBV27 to TRBJ1-5, with 7 bases matching TRBD1. This CDR3 is 14 amino acids long. The V segment lost 3 bases and the J segment 6 bases; nucleotides outside the gene matches: 5. Germline assignment: CDR1 MNHEY and CDR2 SMNVEV (reference sequence).